This T cell receptor beta chain was recorded in a study of response to subunit inactivated influenza vaccine. Findings and caveats of the study: It was suggested by the authors that few new T cells are recruited by each seasonal influenza vaccination.

Details on this clonotype: Its specificity is not known.

MiXCR was run by TCRdb on the RT-PCR reads, yielding one entry per CDR3 protein. This table has about 700,000 distinct CDR3 sequences, approximately 14% appearing once. CDR3 length: 15 amino acids. The germline V and J ends were trimmed by 1 base and 2 bases, with 12 bases remaining between them. In germline, CDR1 is LNHNV, CDR2 YYDKDF (reference sequence). Source: PBMCs from blood, taken 11 to 12 days after vaccination. The chain employs TRBV15 and TRBJ2-7; D gene uncertain. The sequence derives from a man aged 50 or older who received an inactivated influenza vaccine. CDR3 in DNA: TGTGCCACCAGCAGAGTTCAGTCGGGCCCCTACGAGCAGTACTTC. Translating gives CATSRVQSGPYEQYF.